Listed below are T cell receptor beta chains from one sample, sequenced in a study of T cell repertoires in cytomegalovirus infection. One entry per CDR3 protein results from TCRdb running MiXCR on the reads. The profile shows about 740,000 distinct CDR3 sequences, roughly 36% of them singletons. The material sequenced was PBMCs. The receptors derive from a human donor in good health (CMV status not recorded). Some clones in this sample may be carry-over from other donors' samples. Both conserved end residues are trimmed from each CDR3.

V gene,J gene,CDR3 protein
TRBV6-1,TRBJ2-5,ASSGLRGQGFSETQY
TRBV28,TRBJ2-2,ASRTTVNTGELF
TRBV12-3/TRBV12-4,TRBJ2-1,ASSLGQVEGEQF
TRBV5-4,TRBJ1-2,ASSQGPGQKLNGYT
TRBV7-3,TRBJ2-1,ASSLVGSGGDEQF
TRBV7-2,TRBJ2-7,ASSPTGSLAYEQY
TRBV19,TRBJ2-3,ASSGLGTDTHY
TRBV6-6,TRBJ1-6,ASVRGLGSPLH
TRBV19,TRBJ1-5,ASSVGTGVNQPQH
TRBV7-9,TRBJ1-6,ASSKDRGLNSPLH
TRBV30,TRBJ1-2,ARRYHREDGYT
TRBV29-1,TRBJ1-1,SVKELNTEAF
TRBV12-3/TRBV12-4,TRBJ2-5,ASSPGLAHQETQY
TRBV7-6,TRBJ1-2,ASSSGGWYGYT
TRBV12-3/TRBV12-4,TRBJ1-2,ASSTTGLDGYT
TRBV27,TRBJ2-3,ASTKTSTDTQY
TRBV7-9,TRBJ1-1,ASSAPRGTEAF
TRBV10-3,TRBJ2-5,AISESGGEGTQY